This note documents a single T cell receptor (beta chain) sequence. There are a few counts of this clone. The antigen this receptor binds is unknown. Per-nucleotide qualities are absent, and no much larger clonotype sits a single base away. The germline V gene (reference sequence) sets CDR1 to MNHEY and CDR2 to SMNVEV. V is pruned by 1 base and J by 6 bases, leaving 2 bases of the junction without a gene match. From the cysteine up to the phenylalanine, the CDR3 has a length of 14 residues. Only the CDR3 DNA is retained, 42 bases long and in frame from the first base. The sample is drawn from a study of Ad26.COV2.S vaccination and SARS-CoV-2 variants (dated by TCRdb to about 2021). Context from the whole study: Donors in the vaccine arm were drawn from COV1001, a phase I-IIa trial of Ad26.COV2.S in healthy adults that was multicentre, randomized, double-blind and placebo-controlled. Dosing of Ad26.COV2.S was intramuscular, at either 5x10^10 or 1x10^11 viral particles, delivered as one shot or as two shots spaced 56 days apart. TCRbeta repertoire sequencing served as the tool for gauging how specific and how broad the SARS-CoV-2-reactive T cell receptors were following Ad26.COV2.S vaccination. A total of some 30 samples were included in the TCR-sequenced set, comprising 19 Ad26.COV2.S vaccine recipients, 5 placebo recipients and 8 SARS-CoV-2 convalescent individuals. Participants in the trial were split at random into five groups of five each, receiving low-dose or high-dose Ad26.COV2.S once or twice, or else placebo on both occasions. Investigators remained blinded to trial group allocation during experiments and outcome assessment. General study outcomes and caveats: The authors noted that the TCR breadth and depth analyses may have underestimated total T cell responses. Compared with placebo recipients, Ad26.COV2.S recipients showed higher spike-specific TCR breadth (P = 0.0014). Comparing responses between vaccine doses or regimens was not something the study was powered to do. Comparable non-spike TCR breadth was observed between vaccine and placebo recipients, consistent with only spike being contained in the vaccine. After vaccination, substantial breadth of spike-specific CD8+ and CD4+ T cell responses was reported.

The immunoSEQ Assay was the method used to sequence TCRbeta CDR3 regions. After extraction, genomic DNA underwent amplification by bias-controlled multiplex PCR, followed by high-throughput sequencing. From the authors' description of their analysis: Collapsing and filtering of sequences were performed to quantify the absolute abundance of each unique TCRbeta CDR3 region. Usable DNA was measured by amplifying reference genes present in all nucleated cells, and TCRbeta template counts were normalized to that usable DNA to estimate T cell fraction. Repertoire TCRs were annotated as SARS-CoV-2-specific by exact matching of V gene, CDR3 amino acid sequence and J gene to a known reactive TCR set. MIRA supplied the reference SARS-CoV-2 TCR set, which was filtered for enrichment in COVID-19-positive ImmuneCODE repertoires so that public or cross-reactive TCRs were removed. Using the MIRA antigens, annotated TCRs were further analysed by specific ORF or by position within an ORF. Breadth was defined as annotated unique rearrangements over total unique productive rearrangements; depth was the summed frequency of those rearrangements. Group comparisons of TCR breadth used two-sided Wilcoxon rank-sum tests. The immuneACCESS repertoire file appears here via TCRdb, limited to in-frame rearrangements. These files lack a portion of the clones; in checked studies, under half of the deficit traces to unresolved V genes, and the cause of the others is not known. That table gives V, J and clone size, and the DNA gave D and trimming. This sample comprises roughly 450,000 clones, approximately 92% of them detected only once. Of the sample, 9.5% to 15% is held by the ten largest clones.

Read against the paper, the sample's treatment or condition label means: some 20 received Ad26.COV2.S at low or high dose, single or two shots; 5 received placebo; per-sample allocation not given. For vaccine and placebo recipients, the sequenced repertoires came from samples collected on day 63 after the first injection. Between 29 July and 7 August 2020, Cohort 1b enrolled approximately 26 adults aged 18-55 years at one site in Boston, USA. Ad26.COV2.S was a replication-incompetent adenovirus type 26 vector expressing a prefusion-stabilized SARS-CoV-2 spike protein from the original Wuhan strain.

The TCR originated in a person aged 18-60 years who received the Ad26.COV2.S COVID-19 vaccine or a placebo. This specimen consisted of peripheral blood, obtained in a trial of Ad26.COV2.S vaccine versus placebo. The chain couples TRBV27 to TRBJ1-5, and 8 bases in between align with TRBD1. Read as DNA, the sequence is TGTGCCAGCAGTTTATTGACAGGGGCTCAGCCCCAGCATTTT. Its protein product is CASSLLTGAQPQHF.